A single sample gave rise to the 22 T cell receptor beta chains below, sequenced in a study of memory CD4+ T cells and cytomegalovirus serostatus. The protocol was immunoSEQ multiplex PCR, while the TCRdb copy is restricted to in-frame clones and leaves out a portion. The sample consists of some 59,000 clones, approximately 78% of them appearing once. The sort gate was single viable CD3+CD4+CD8-CD45RO+ cells for memory CD4+ T cells. Sequencing was done on a sample of memory CD4+ T cells from blood. The receptor set was obtained from an adult in good health and CMV-seronegative.

This rearrangement joins TRBV28 to TRBJ2-1; TRBD2 is a possible D gene (6 bases). The CDR3 is 14 amino acids. Deletions cut 8 bases from V and 5 bases from J, with 16 bases between. The germline V gene has CDR1 MDHEN and CDR2 SYDVKM. CDR3 loop: CASGGFRAHNEQFF. CDR3 bases: TGTGCCAGCGGGGGGTTTAGGGCACACAATGAGCAGTTCTTC.

This clone is medium-sized (0.01 to 0.1%) by share. V and J are TRBV4-1 and TRBJ1-1; 7 bases line up with TRBD1. Losses at the gene ends were 3 bases for V and 1 base for J; bases not matched to a gene: 5. The CDR3 extends over 15 amino acids. Germline V gene data show CDR1 as MGHRA and CDR2 as YSYEKL. CDR3 loop: CASSQARTGNTEAFF. In DNA, the CDR3 is TGCGCCAGCAGCCAGGCCCGGACAGGGAACACTGAAGCTTTCTTT.

The V gene is TRBV5-4, the J gene TRBJ1-3; D remains unclear. Trimming took off 2 bases at V and 4 bases at J, with 7 bases between the two ends. Per the germline V gene, CDR1 is SGHNT and CDR2 is YYREEE (reference sequence). This CDR3 is built from 13 residues. For the CDR3, the DNA is TGTGCCAGCAGCTTATACTTGGGAAACACCATATATTTT. Translation: CASSLYLGNTIYF.

The chain uses TRBV27 and TRBJ1-3; 9 positions match TRBD1. Germline-derived CDR1 and CDR2 are MNHEY and SMNVEV (reference sequence). The CDR3 is made up of 19 amino acids. The trim removed 8 bases at V and 0 bases at J, leaving 17 bases unmatched. The CDR3 sequence: CASPSAGQGLLYSGNTIYF. The CDR3, as DNA: TGTGCCAGCCCCAGTGCGGGACAGGGACTCTTATACTCTGGAAACACCATATATTTT.

V and J are TRBV2 and TRBJ1-2, with a possible D match to TRBD1 (5 bases). Looked up from germline, CDR1 is SNHLY and CDR2 is FYNNEI. This CDR3 is built from 14 residues. Trimming took 3 bases from V and 1 from J, leaving 9 bases between them. The CDR3 bases are TGTGCCAGCAGTGACAGGGTTGATAACTATGGCTACACCTTC. This sequence encodes CASSDRVDNYGYTF.

The chain uses TRBV2 and TRBJ2-1; 12 positions match TRBD2. The length of the CDR3 is 14 residues. CDR1 and CDR2 from the germline V gene are SNHLY and FYNNEI. V trimming: 6 bases; J trimming: 3 bases; junction bases outside the gene matches: 0. In nucleotides, the CDR3 is TGTGCCAGCAGACTAGCGGGAGGCTACAATGAGCAGTTCTTC. Its translation: CASRLAGGYNEQFF.

The table lists this clone with a few counts. The chain is built from TRBV5-4 and TRBJ1-1; D ambiguous. V lost 4 bases and J 4 bases, leaving 14 bases between the germline ends. The CDR3 totals 14 residues. CDR1 is SGHNT, CDR2 YYREEE, per germline (reference sequence). Here the CDR3 reads CASSLIRDVTEAFF. Here the CDR3 DNA reads TGTGCCAGCAGCCTCATAAGGGATGTCACTGAAGCTTTCTTT.

This clone was counted a few times. The chain has TRBV28 and TRBJ2-7; D possibly corresponds to TRBD2 (7 bases). CDR3 length equals 16 residues. V was cut by 5 bases and J by 4 bases, with 21 bases left in between. Germline lookup yields CDR1 MDHEN and CDR2 SYDVKM. DNA of the CDR3: TGTGCCAGCAGTCCCAGGGGAGCGGGGACCCAATACGAGCAGTACTTC. Translation gives CASSPRGAGTQYEQYF.

J is TRBJ1-3 and V is TRBV5-1; TRBD1 might be the D (5 bases). V gave up 5 bases and J gave up 0 bases, with 12 bases separating them. This CDR3 has 15 residues. Germline V gene lookup returns CDR1 SGHRS and CDR2 YFSETQ. Here the CDR3 DNA reads TGCGCCAGCAGGGTGACAGTGAGCTCTGGAAACACCATATATTTT. It yields the protein CASRVTVSSGNTIYF. Drawing the rest from reference TRBV5-1 and TRBJ1-3, the complete variable domain is KAGVTQTPRYLIKTRGQQVTLSCSPISGHRSVSWYQQTPGQGLQFLFEYFSETQRNKGNFPGRFSGRQFSNSRSEMNVSTLELGDSALYLCASRVTVSSGNTIYFGEGSWLTVV.

The gene calls are TRBV4-2 and TRBJ2-7; 8 bases map to TRBD2. CDR1 and CDR2 from the germline V gene are LGHNA and YNFKEQ. There are 15 residues in the CDR3. The ends lost 5 bases at V and 0 bases at J; junction bases unmatched: 6. Written as DNA, the CDR3 is TGTGCCAGCAGCGCGGGGGGCGGACGCTCCTACGAGCAGTACTTC. It encodes CASSAGGGRSYEQYF.

V gene TRBV5-8 combines with J gene TRBJ1-5; D is possibly TRBD1 (6 bases). V lost 0 bases, J lost 5 bases, and 15 bases lay in between. Germline CDR1 reads SGHTS; CDR2 reads YDEGEE. CDR3 length equals 16 residues. The CDR3 region has the DNA TGTGCCAGCAGCTTGGCCGGGGGCAGGTTGCATCAGCCCCAGCATTTT. Its protein is CASSLAGGRLHQPQHF.

The V gene is TRBV5-1, the J gene TRBJ1-2; D ambiguous. V dropped 1 base and J dropped 0 bases, with 13 bases sitting between them. This CDR3 has 16 amino acids. CDR1 and CDR2 from the germline V gene are SGHRS and YFSETQ. The CDR3 bases are TGCGCCAGCAGCTTGTATGGGAGCGCCACTAACTATGGCTACACCTTC. As protein: CASSLYGSATNYGYTF.

As regards this clone: A junction boundary mismatches the germline segment, possibly from a read error. The gene calls are TRBV7-2 and TRBJ2-1; 11 bases align to TRBD2. The length of the CDR3 is 16 residues. CDR1 is SGHTA and CDR2 is FQGNSA in the germline V gene. The CDR3 nucleotides read TGTGCCAGCAGCTTAGAGGAGACTAGCGGGACACTGGGTTCAGTCTTC. Amino acid sequence: CASSLEETSGTLGSVF.

CDR3 loop: CAWSVAGGDGNTIYF. The CDR3 region has the DNA TGTGCCTGGAGTGTAGCAGGGGGCGACGGGAACACCATATATTTT. This chain links TRBV30 with TRBJ1-3; 8 bases align to TRBD1. Trimming removed 0 bases from V and 7 bases from J; junction bases left unmatched: 8. The CDR3 is 15 residues long. Germline CDR1 GTSNPN, CDR2 SVGIG (reference sequence).

The chain uses TRBV5-4 and TRBJ2-7; tentatively, D is TRBD1 (6 bases). Per the germline V gene, CDR1 is SGHNT and CDR2 is YYREEE (reference sequence). V lost 2 bases and J lost 6, with 12 bases in between. The CDR3 spans 13 residues. CDR3 sequence: CASSFTGYGEQYF. The CDR3 DNA sequence: TGTGCCAGCAGCTTCACAGGGTACGGCGAGCAGTACTTC.

The chain joins TRBV28 to TRBJ2-7; no reliable D call. The CDR3 has 12 amino acids. The V gene lost 5 bases and the J gene lost 0 bases, with 5 bases spanning the gap. Germline V gives CDR1 MDHEN, CDR2 SYDVKM. The CDR3 DNA sequence: TGTGCCAGCAGTGTCCTCTCCTACGAGCAGTACTTC. This codes for CASSVLSYEQYF.

The chain is built from TRBV28 and TRBJ2-7; D might be TRBD2 (6 bases). Germline loops: CDR1 MDHEN, CDR2 SYDVKM. The germline V and J ends were trimmed by 1 base and 4 bases, with 14 bases remaining between them. The CDR3 consists of 15 residues. The CDR3 coding sequence is TGTGCCAGCAGTTTATCGCCCAGGGCGGGGTACGAGCAGTACTTC. Translating it yields CASSLSPRAGYEQYF.

The chain is built from TRBV6-6 and TRBJ2-3; 15 bases are a match to TRBD2. This CDR3 contains 16 residues. Germline V gives CDR1 MNHNY, CDR2 SVGAGI (reference sequence). V was clipped by 6 bases and J by 4 bases; unmatched bases: 5. CDR3 amino acids: CASRRTSGGAADTQYF. For the CDR3, the DNA is TGTGCCAGCAGGCGGACTAGCGGGGGGGCCGCAGATACGCAGTATTTT.

V and J are TRBV10-3 and TRBJ2-4, with D tentatively TRBD2 (6 bases). Germline lookup yields CDR1 ENHRY and CDR2 SYGVKD. Trimming took 6 bases from V and 3 from J, leaving 15 bases between them. The CDR3 totals 15 residues. In DNA form, the CDR3 reads TGTGCCATCAGCGACGGGACTTTTGACAAAAACATTCAGTACTTC. Translating gives CAISDGTFDKNIQYF.

The chain carries TRBV18 and TRBJ2-2, with 7 bases that match TRBD1. V lost 3 bases and J lost 6; bases outside the gene matches: 4. The CDR3 totals 14 residues. The germline V gene has CDR1 KGHSH and CDR2 LQKENI. The CDR3 DNA reads as TGTGCCAGCTCACCTGACAGGGTAGCCGGGGAGCTGTTTTTT. This sequence encodes CASSPDRVAGELFF.

The chain employs TRBV6-6 and TRBJ2-3, with no clear D. This CDR3 has 13 residues. Germline V gene lookup returns CDR1 MNHNY and CDR2 SVGAGI (reference sequence). Trimming stripped 2 bases from V and 1 base from J, with 4 bases between. CDR3 loop: CASSYDRTDTQYF. The CDR3 DNA reads TGTGCCAGCAGTTACGACCGCACAGATACGCAGTATTTT.

The chain carries TRBV5-1 and TRBJ2-2; tentatively, D is TRBD1 (5 bases). This CDR3 is built from 14 residues. The V end was cut by 5 bases, the J end by 3 bases, with 11 bases between. Germline CDR1 reads SGHRS; CDR2 reads YFSETQ. The CDR3 DNA reads as TGCGCCAGCAGGGGCTTAGGGGACACCGGGGAGCTGTTTTTT. Translation: CASRGLGDTGELFF.